This T cell receptor (beta chain) was captured by sequencing in a study of T cells in Graves' hyperthyroidism and ophthalmopathy (dated by TCRdb to about 2019). Study-wide context: Peripheral blood was collected at initial diagnosis, before any treatment. For training and testing, the 110 or so patients in the discovery cohort were randomly divided in a 7:3 ratio. To identify distinguishing TCR V-J signatures, a discovery cohort of 100 patients was used, comprising approximately 40 with Graves' ophthalmopathy and around 57 with stable Graves' hyperthyroidism. Prospective prediction of ophthalmopathy was tested in an independent validation cohort of approximately 19 hyperthyroidism patients and 15 to 17 patients who later progressed to ophthalmopathy. After sampling, hyperthyroidism patients received methimazole starting at 30 mg daily, and ophthalmopathy patients received high-dose intravenous methylprednisolone. In several Graves' hyperthyroidism patients, the study also compared T-cell repertoires from thyroid tissue with T-cell repertoires from blood. The paper describes TCR Vbeta CDR3 sequencing of fewer than 150 peripheral blood samples, made up of 43 ophthalmopathy patients, more than 70 hyperthyroidism patients and 17 progressor patients.

Here is what the overall study found, with its caveats: Sample size was not statistically predetermined, and blinding of investigators to group allocation was not performed. In cross-validation, a model built on a 13 V-J signature told ophthalmopathy apart from stable hyperthyroidism with under 90% sensitivity and 81% to 82% specificity, and in testing the same model reached 80%/75%. In validation, the model predicted progression to ophthalmopathy a median of around six months before onset, with about 70% sensitivity and about 72% specificity. Blood samples also contained most of the expanded thyroid clonotypes (frequency above 0.001), which suggests that blood repertoires may reflect thyroid immune responses.

Stable Graves' hyperthyroidism was defined as the absence of progression to ophthalmopathy over 18 months of follow-up. Hyperthyroidism patients were aged 18 to 65 years and newly diagnosed, with disease duration of less than 2 months. Exclusion was applied to patients with uncontrolled infections, other autoimmune diseases, pregnancy or lactation. Diagnoses were established on the basis of clinical symptoms, serum thyroxine and TRAb, thyroid ultrasound, and orbital computed tomography. PBMCs were separated from roughly 9.3 ml of fresh peripheral blood using Ficoll-Paque density gradient centrifugation. Trizol reagent was used to extract total RNA, and RNA quality was then checked on an Agilent 2100 Bioanalyzer. This clonotype was detected ten times or more. Its antigen is not yet known. No base quality values were provided; no much bigger clone lies one nucleotide off. Amplification of TCR beta CDR3 regions was carried out from RNA transcripts. The first round of RT-PCR for the TCR CDR3 was performed with the HTBI primer set and the Qiagen OneStep RT-PCR kit. A second multiplex PCR round built the libraries, followed by size selection and purification. Paired-end sequencing of the libraries was performed with 100 bp reads on an Illumina HiSeq2000. Per the authors' processing: Raw data were processed with SOAPnuke, discarding reads with adapters, uncalled bases, mean Phred below 15, or no exact constant-primer or identifier match. High-quality paired reads were merged with COPE v1.2.5, and unique nucleotide sequences were defined as clonotypes. MiTCR v1.1 was used to align the clonotypes against IMGT TRBV, TRBD and TRBJ reference segments. Analysis was restricted to V-J combinations with a frequency above 0.0001, which covered over 98% of repertoires. The TCS score was defined as the ratio of F50 (clonal expansion) to E x V (chaos), calculated using BLOSUM62-based TCRdist between CDR3 peptides within each V-J. Welch's t-statistics and random forest reduced roughly 530 V-J features to roughly 13, which were used in a naive Bayes classifier (R e1071). The public reads were run again by TCRdb, first through fastp at Q25 and then through MiXCR, and only productive beta chains were kept. Each entry is one CDR3 protein sequence, shown with its most common DNA and genes. It is TCRdb's table, rather than the study itself, that gives the V and J calls and clone size. The sample table shows more than 450,000 distinct CDR3 sequences, and 14% are seen once. The ten largest clones represent 14% of the sample.

The sample consisted of blood. The clonotype originates from a woman aged 40 to 50 with Graves' hyperthyroidism.

The CDR3 protein: CASSLYIAGGLTDTQYF. The nucleotide sequence reads TGTGCCAGCAGCTTATATATTGCGGGAGGGCTCACAGATACGCAGTATTTT. The V and J segments used are TRBV7-2 and TRBJ2-3, with 9 middle bases fitting TRBD2. Based on the germline V gene, the CDR1 and CDR2 sequences are SGHTA and FQGNSA. Unmatched junction bases come to 8, with V trimmed by 2 bases and J by 2 bases. The CDR3 has 17 amino acids, counting the end cysteine and phenylalanine. Only CDR3 DNA remains: 51 bases, in frame from the first base.